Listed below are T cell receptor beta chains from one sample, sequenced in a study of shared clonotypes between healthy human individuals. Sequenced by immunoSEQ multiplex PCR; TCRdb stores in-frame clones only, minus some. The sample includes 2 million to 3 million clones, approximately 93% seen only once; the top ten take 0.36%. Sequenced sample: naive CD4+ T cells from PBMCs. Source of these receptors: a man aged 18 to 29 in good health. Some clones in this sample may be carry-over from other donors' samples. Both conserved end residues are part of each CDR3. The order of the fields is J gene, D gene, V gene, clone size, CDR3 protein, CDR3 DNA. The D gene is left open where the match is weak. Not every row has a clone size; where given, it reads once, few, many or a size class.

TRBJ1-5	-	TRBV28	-	CASSSRGRGHQPQHF	TGTGCCAGCAGTTCCAGAGGCAGGGGTCACCAGCCCCAGCATTTT
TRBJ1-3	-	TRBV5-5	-	CASSSTGTGNTIYF	TGTGCCAGCAGCTCCACAGGGACCGGAAACACCATATATTTT
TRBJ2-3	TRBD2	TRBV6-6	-	CASSYGREGPDTQYF	TGTGCCAGCAGTTACGGGCGGGAGGGCCCCGATACGCAGTATTTT
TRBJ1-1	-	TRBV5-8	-	CASSLRGGNTEAFF	TGTGCCAGCAGCTTGAGGGGAGGGAACACTGAAGCTTTCTTT
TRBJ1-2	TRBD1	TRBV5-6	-	CASSLAADRGFHGYTF	TGTGCCAGCAGCTTGGCCGCTGACAGGGGGTTTCATGGCTACACCTTC
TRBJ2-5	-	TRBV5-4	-	CASSLRQWETQYF	TGTGCCAGCAGCTTGAGGCAGTGGGAGACCCAGTACTTC
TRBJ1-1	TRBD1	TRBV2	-	CASSEESGGTEAFF	TGTGCCAGCAGTGAAGAGTCAGGGGGCACTGAAGCTTTCTTT
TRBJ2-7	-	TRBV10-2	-	CASSRGGRGESYEQYF	TGCGCCAGCAGCCGGGGTGGAAGGGGGGAATCCTACGAGCAGTACTTC
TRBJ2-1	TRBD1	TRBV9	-	CASSVTGGTYNEQFF	TGTGCCAGCAGCGTAACAGGGGGCACCTACAATGAGCAGTTCTTC
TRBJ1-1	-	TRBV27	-	CASSFPQGPHSMNTEAFF	TGTGCCAGCAGTTTTCCTCAGGGGCCCCATTCCATGAACACTGAAGCTTTCTTT
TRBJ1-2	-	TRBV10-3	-	CAIAELGATYGYTF	TGTGCCATCGCCGAACTAGGGGCTACTTATGGCTACACCTTC
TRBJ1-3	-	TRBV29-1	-	CSVPTTSRQGSRGNTIYF	TGCAGCGTCCCCACCACCTCGCGGCAGGGGAGTAGGGGAAACACCATATATTTT
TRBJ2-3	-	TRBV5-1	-	CASSLGQEGTDTQYF	TGCGCCAGCAGCTTGGGGCAGGAGGGCACAGATACGCAGTATTTT
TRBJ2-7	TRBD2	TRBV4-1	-	CASSSGSGYEQYF	TGCGCCAGCAGCAGCGGGAGTGGTTACGAGCAGTACTTC
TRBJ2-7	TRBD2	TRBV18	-	CASSPPGGNVQYF	TGTGCCAGCTCACCCCCGGGAGGGAACGTGCAGTACTTC
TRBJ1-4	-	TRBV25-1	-	CASSDPRSENEKLFF	TGTGCCAGCAGTGATCCCAGGTCGGAGAATGAAAAACTGTTTTTT
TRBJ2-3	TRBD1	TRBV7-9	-	CASSLMTGTGDTQYF	TGTGCCAGCAGCTTGATGACAGGGACGGGGGATACGCAGTATTTT
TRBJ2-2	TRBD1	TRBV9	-	CASSLRTGAGNTGELFF	TGTGCCAGCAGCCTAAGGACAGGGGCGGGGAACACCGGGGAGCTGTTTTTT
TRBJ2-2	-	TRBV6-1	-	CASTFPPYDTGELFF	TGTGCCAGCACATTCCCGCCGTACGACACCGGGGAGCTGTTTTTT
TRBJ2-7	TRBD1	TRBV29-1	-	CSVEGLPTGTYEQYF	TGCAGCGTTGAAGGGCTTCCGACAGGGACCTACGAGCAGTACTTC
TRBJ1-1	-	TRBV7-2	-	CASSLGLSGQTEAFF	TGTGCCAGCAGCTTAGGTCTCTCCGGGCAAACTGAAGCTTTCTTT
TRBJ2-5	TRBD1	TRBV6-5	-	CASSLTGGKETQYF	TGTGCCAGCAGTCTTACAGGGGGGAAAGAGACCCAGTACTTC
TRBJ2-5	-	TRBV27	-	CASKFSVGFQETQYF	TGTGCCAGCAAATTTTCGGTAGGGTTCCAAGAGACCCAGTACTTC
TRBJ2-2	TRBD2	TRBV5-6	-	CASSQRGLAGVELFF	TGTGCCAGCAGCCAAAGGGGCCTAGCGGGAGTAGAGCTGTTTTTT
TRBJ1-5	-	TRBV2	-	CASAATQEGESRRASNQPQHF	TGTGCCAGCGCCGCTACCCAGGAGGGGGAATCGAGGAGGGCAAGCAATCAGCCCCAGCATTTT
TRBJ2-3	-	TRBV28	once	CASSLGEGPRTSPFTDTQYF	TGTGCCAGCAGTTTGGGGGAAGGGCCGCGAACCTCTCCTTTCACAGATACGCAGTATTTT
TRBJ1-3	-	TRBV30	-	CAWSVGGTGNTIYF	TGTGCCTGGAGTGTAGGGGGTACTGGAAACACCATATATTTT
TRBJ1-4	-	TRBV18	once	CASSPRTSTNEKLFF	TGTGCCAGCTCACCTCGGACCTCAACTAATGAAAAACTGTTTTTT
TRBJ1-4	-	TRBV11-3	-	CASSLAGEENEKLFF	TGTGCCAGCAGCTTAGCCGGGGAGGAGAATGAAAAACTGTTTTTT
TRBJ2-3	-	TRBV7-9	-	CASSLSGFTDTQYF	TGTGCCAGCAGCTTATCGGGTTTCACAGATACGCAGTATTTT
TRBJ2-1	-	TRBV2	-	CASSVTPLSLNEQFF	TGTGCCAGCAGTGTTACCCCTCTCAGTCTGAATGAGCAGTTCTTC
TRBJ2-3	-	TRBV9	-	CASSVGGAQGDTQYF	TGTGCCAGCAGCGTAGGGGGCGCCCAGGGGGATACGCAGTATTTT
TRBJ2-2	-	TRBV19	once	CATPGRGNTGELFF	TGTGCCACCCCAGGCAGGGGGAACACCGGGGAGCTGTTTTTT